This T cell receptor beta chain is from a study of OX40 agonist ivuxolimab in advanced cancers. Sequenced by immunoSEQ multiplex PCR; TCRdb stores in-frame clones only, minus some. Counted here are approximately 74,000 clones, 85% occurring once; the ten biggest clones make up around 0.5%. As for this clone: A junction boundary mismatches the germline segment, possibly from a read error.

The sample in question was CD4+ or CD8+ T cells sorted from blood, obtained in a trial of the OX40 agonist ivuxolimab. The clonotype originates from an adult with an advanced solid tumor such as melanoma, head and neck, liver or kidney cancer.

CDR3 coding DNA: TGCGCCAGCAGCCAAGGAGCAGTCTCCCACGAGCAGTACTTC. This codes for CASSQGAVSHEQYF. The V gene is TRBV4-1, the J gene TRBJ2-7, with D unresolved. The CDR3 has 14 amino acids. In germline, CDR1 is MGHRA, CDR2 YSYEKL.